Listed below are T cell receptor beta chains from one sample, sequenced in a study of T-cell memory formation after mild COVID-19. TCRdb redid the calling of the 5' RACE reads with MiXCR, one entry per CDR3 protein. The top ten clones hold approximately 30% of a sample with about 140,000 distinct CDR3 sequences, around 14% of them seen once. Sequencing was carried out using PBMCs or a T cell subset sorted from them (not recorded which). Receptor source: an adult woman who had mild COVID-19 (a few samples of this study predate the infection). Cell type and time point are not known. Both conserved end residues are part of each CDR3. D genes are given only for firm matches. Clone sizes are given selectively: once, few, many, or a class where the clone is expanded.

TRBJ2-1	NA	NA	TRBV7-6	CASSQGRSSYNEQFF	TGTGCCAGCAGCCAAGGGCGGAGCTCCTACAATGAGCAGTTCTTC
TRBJ2-3	NA	NA	TRBV5-5	CASSRDDSRWERSTDTQYF	TGTGCCAGCAGCCGTGACGATTCGAGGTGGGAACGTAGCACAGATACGCAGTATTTT
TRBJ2-7	NA	NA	TRBV12-3/TRBV12-4	CASTSQGSHEQYF	TGTGCCAGCACCTCTCAGGGCTCCCACGAGCAGTACTTC
TRBJ2-7	NA	NA	TRBV20-1	CSVKDPGEQYF	TGCAGTGTTAAGGACCCCGGCGAGCAGTACTTC
TRBJ1-1	TRBD1	few	TRBV29-1	CSASGGTNTEAFF	TGCAGCGCGTCAGGGGGAACAAATACTGAAGCTTTCTTT
TRBJ2-2	TRBD2	NA	TRBV5-1	CASSQGLAETAPNTGELFF	TGCGCCAGCAGTCAGGGACTAGCTGAAACCGCCCCGAACACCGGGGAGCTGTTTTTT
TRBJ2-7	NA	few	TRBV29-1	CSVEEGRGTYEQYF	TGCAGCGTTGAAGAAGGCAGGGGAACCTACGAGCAGTACTTC
TRBJ2-2	TRBD1	NA	TRBV4-1	CASSQVGTGVTGELFF	TGCGCCAGCAGCCAAGTAGGGACAGGGGTCACCGGGGAGCTGTTTTTT
TRBJ2-2	TRBD1	few	TRBV4-3	CASSPQPGQGAYTGELFF	TGCGCCAGCAGCCCTCAGCCGGGACAGGGGGCGTACACCGGGGAGCTGTTTTTT
TRBJ2-3	TRBD1	many	TRBV20-1	CSALTGDVSGGQYF	TGCAGTGCTTTGACAGGGGACGTGTCTGGAGGGCAGTATTTT
TRBJ2-3	NA	few	TRBV24-1	CATSDFKDSLLDTQYF	TGTGCCACCAGTGATTTCAAGGACAGCCTTTTAGATACGCAGTATTTT
TRBJ2-1	NA	NA	TRBV25-1	CASSDPAGHSYNEQFF	TGTGCCAGCAGTGATCCAGCGGGACACTCCTACAATGAGCAGTTCTTC
TRBJ2-5	NA	NA	TRBV7-9	CASSPEGKETQYF	TGTGCCAGCAGCCCCGAGGGGAAAGAGACCCAGTACTTC
TRBJ2-2	NA	few	TRBV7-6	CASSFFQENTGELFF	TGTGCCAGCAGCTTCTTTCAGGAGAACACCGGGGAGCTGTTTTTT
TRBJ2-7	NA	many	TRBV7-9	CASSSPYEQYF	TGTGCCAGCAGCTCCCCCTACGAGCAGTACTTC
TRBJ2-7	TRBD2	NA	TRBV7-9	CASSLGVAGSYEQYF	TGTGCCAGCAGCCTGGGGGTAGCGGGCTCCTACGAGCAGTACTTC
TRBJ1-1	NA	few	TRBV20-1	CSASFRTDEAFF	TGCAGTGCTAGTTTCCGGACAGATGAAGCTTTCTTT
TRBJ1-1	NA	NA	TRBV7-2	CASSLDYQELMNTEAFF	TGTGCCAGCAGCTTAGATTATCAGGAACTCATGAACACTGAAGCTTTCTTT
TRBJ1-2	NA	NA	TRBV9	CASSNQRSNKAAFYGYTF	TGTGCCAGCAGCAACCAGAGGAGTAACAAGGCAGCCTTCTATGGCTACACCTTC
TRBJ2-1	TRBD2	few	TRBV19	CASSLLAGGTYEQFF	TGTGCCAGTAGTTTACTAGCGGGAGGGACGTATGAGCAGTTCTTC
TRBJ2-7	TRBD2	NA	TRBV29-1	CSVGRGLAHEQYF	TGCAGCGTTGGGAGAGGACTAGCCCACGAGCAGTACTTC
TRBJ1-2	TRBD1	few	TRBV5-5	CASSNSGTGYGYTF	TGTGCCAGCAGCAACTCCGGGACAGGATATGGCTACACCTTC
TRBJ2-7	NA	once	TRBV7-9	CASSPRDTTVNEQYF	TGTGCCAGCAGCCCAAGGGACACCACCGTAAACGAGCAGTACTTC
TRBJ2-1	NA	few	TRBV13	CASSLTHTSSYNEQFF	TGTGCCAGCAGCCTCACTCATACGAGCTCCTACAATGAGCAGTTCTTC
TRBJ2-5	TRBD1	many	TRBV4-1	CASSQEQTGGQETQYF	TGCGCCAGCAGCCAAGAACAGACAGGGGGTCAAGAGACCCAGTACTTC
TRBJ2-2	TRBD1	NA	TRBV18	CASSPLDRVNTGELFF	TGTGCCAGCTCACCACTCGACAGGGTGAACACCGGGGAGCTGTTTTTT
TRBJ1-1	TRBD1	NA	TRBV7-8	CASSPATGGSNEAFF	TGTGCCAGCAGCCCAGCGACAGGGGGCAGCAATGAAGCTTTCTTT
TRBJ1-1	NA	medium-sized	TRBV5-5	CASSFQGTEAFF	TGTGCCAGCAGCTTTCAGGGCACTGAAGCTTTCTTT
TRBJ2-5	NA	NA	TRBV7-3	CASSLNFGLGETQYF	TGTGCCAGCAGCTTAAACTTCGGGTTGGGAGAGACCCAGTACTTC